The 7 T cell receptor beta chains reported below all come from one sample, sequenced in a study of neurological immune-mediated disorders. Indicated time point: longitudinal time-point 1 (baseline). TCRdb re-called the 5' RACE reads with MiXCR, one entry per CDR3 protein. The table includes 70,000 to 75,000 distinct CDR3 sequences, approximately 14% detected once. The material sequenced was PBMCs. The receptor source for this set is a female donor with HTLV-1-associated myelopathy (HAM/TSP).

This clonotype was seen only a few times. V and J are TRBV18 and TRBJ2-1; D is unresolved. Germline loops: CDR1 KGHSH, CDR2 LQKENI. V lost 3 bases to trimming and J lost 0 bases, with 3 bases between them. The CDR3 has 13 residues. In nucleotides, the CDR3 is TGTGCCAGCTCACCTCCCTCCTACAATGAGCAGTTCTTC. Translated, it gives CASSPPSYNEQFF.

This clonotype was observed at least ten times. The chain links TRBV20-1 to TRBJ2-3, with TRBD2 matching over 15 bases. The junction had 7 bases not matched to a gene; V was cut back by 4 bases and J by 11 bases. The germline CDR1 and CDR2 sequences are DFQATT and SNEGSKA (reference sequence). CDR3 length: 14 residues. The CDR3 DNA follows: TGCAGTGCTAAAGGACTAGCGGGGGGGATTGTGCAGTATTTT. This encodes CSAKGLAGGIVQYF.

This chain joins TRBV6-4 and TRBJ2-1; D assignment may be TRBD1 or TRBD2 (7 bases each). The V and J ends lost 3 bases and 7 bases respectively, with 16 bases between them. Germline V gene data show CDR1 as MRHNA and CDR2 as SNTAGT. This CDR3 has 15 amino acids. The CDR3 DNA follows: TGTGCCAGCAGTGAGCAGGGGGGGGGTAGGAATGAGCAGTTCTTC. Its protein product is CASSEQGGGRNEQFF.

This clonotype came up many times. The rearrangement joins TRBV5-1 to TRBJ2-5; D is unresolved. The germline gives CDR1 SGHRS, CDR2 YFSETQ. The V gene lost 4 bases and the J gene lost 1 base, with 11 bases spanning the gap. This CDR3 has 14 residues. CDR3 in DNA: TGCGCCAGCAGCCCCGGCAGTGCCCAAGAGACCCAGTACTTC. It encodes CASSPGSAQETQYF.

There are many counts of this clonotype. The CDR3 DNA sequence: TGCGCCAGTACACAGGGGTGGCGCACAGATACGCAGTATTTT. Encoded protein: CASTQGWRTDTQYF. The gene calls are TRBV5-1 and TRBJ2-3; 7 bases agree with TRBD1. Germline CDR1 SGHRS, CDR2 YFSETQ. V lost 8 bases and J lost 1; bases outside the gene matches: 7. This CDR3 is built from 14 residues.

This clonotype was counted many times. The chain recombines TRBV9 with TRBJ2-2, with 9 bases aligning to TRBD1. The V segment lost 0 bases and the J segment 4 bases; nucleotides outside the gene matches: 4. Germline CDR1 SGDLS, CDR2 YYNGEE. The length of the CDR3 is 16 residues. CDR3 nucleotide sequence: TGTGCCAGCAGCGTAGCGGGACAGGGAAGCACCGGGGAGCTGTTTTTT. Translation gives CASSVAGQGSTGELFF.

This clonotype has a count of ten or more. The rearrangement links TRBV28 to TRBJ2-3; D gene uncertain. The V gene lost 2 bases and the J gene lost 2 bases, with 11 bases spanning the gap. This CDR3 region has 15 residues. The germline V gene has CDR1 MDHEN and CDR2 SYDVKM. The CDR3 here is CASSLEPYSTDTQYF. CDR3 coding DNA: TGTGCCAGCAGTTTAGAACCCTACTCCACAGATACGCAGTATTTT.